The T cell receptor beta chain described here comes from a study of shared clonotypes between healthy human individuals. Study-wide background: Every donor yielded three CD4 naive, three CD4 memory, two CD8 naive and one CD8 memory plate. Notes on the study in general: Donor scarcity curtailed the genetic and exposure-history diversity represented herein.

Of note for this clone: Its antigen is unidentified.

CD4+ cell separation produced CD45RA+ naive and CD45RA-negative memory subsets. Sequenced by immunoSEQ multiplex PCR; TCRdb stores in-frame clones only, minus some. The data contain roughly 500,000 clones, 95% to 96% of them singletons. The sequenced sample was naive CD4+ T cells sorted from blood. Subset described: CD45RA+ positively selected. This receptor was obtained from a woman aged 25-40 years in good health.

The CDR3 loop is CASSEARGVTNEKLFF. DNA of the CDR3: TGTGCCAGCAGTGAAGCGCGAGGGGTAACTAATGAAAAACTGTTTTTT. This chain uses TRBV6-1 with TRBJ1-4; perhaps TRBD1 as D (5 bases). Trimming stripped 0 bases from V and 1 base from J, with 9 bases between. Germline loops: CDR1 MNHNS, CDR2 SASEGT. The CDR3 is 16 residues long.